This is a list of T cell receptor beta chains from one sample in a study of response to subunit inactivated influenza vaccine. TCRdb reanalysed the RT-PCR reads using MiXCR and keeps one entry per CDR3 protein. This table has approximately 700,000 distinct CDR3 sequences, more than 11% appearing once. The sample consisted of PBMCs from blood, taken around 15 days before vaccination. These receptors were taken from a man aged 50-59 years who received an inactivated influenza vaccine. CDR3s leave out the opening cysteine and the closing phenylalanine or tryptophan.

j_call | v_call | cdr3_aa
TRBJ2-3 | TRBV29-1 | SVSGADTQY
TRBJ1-4 | TRBV2 | AGFRGRNEKLF
TRBJ2-5 | TRBV20-1 | SARENTNQPN
TRBJ2-3 | TRBV7-9 | ASSFNRAPMGDTQY
TRBJ1-5 | TRBV28 | ASSRGEGNQPQH
TRBJ2-7 | TRBV9 | ASSVGVGSVYEQY
TRBJ2-5 | TRBV20-1 | SARQGSETQY
TRBJ2-2 | TRBV15 | ATSRDRTRGAGELF
TRBJ2-2 | TRBV9 | ASSVGLSGLDTGELF
TRBJ1-1 | TRBV12-3/TRBV12-4 | ASRSRDYTEAF
TRBJ2-3 | TRBV5-6 | ASSLDPLFVADFSTDTQY